One TCR beta chain is described in this entry. The sample comes from a study of immune cell composition in non-small cell lung cancer. The junction had 7 bases not matched to a gene; V was cut back by 3 bases and J by 3 bases. The CDR3 length is 15 residues. Germline V lookup: CDR1 SGHTA, CDR2 FQGNSA. Profiling relied on immunoSEQ multiplex PCR, and the TCRdb table lists in-frame clones only, not all of them. The data show about 7,000 clones, with 70% seen just once and 4% to 5.5% held by the top ten. The sequence was obtained from a human donor with non-small cell lung cancer. The source material was lung tumor tissue. The chain couples TRBV7-2 to TRBJ2-7; 8 bases are a match to TRBD2. This chain's CDR3 is CASSLGLEESYEQYF. CDR3 coding DNA: TGTGCCAGCAGCTTGGGACTAGAAGAAAGCTACGAGCAGTACTTC.